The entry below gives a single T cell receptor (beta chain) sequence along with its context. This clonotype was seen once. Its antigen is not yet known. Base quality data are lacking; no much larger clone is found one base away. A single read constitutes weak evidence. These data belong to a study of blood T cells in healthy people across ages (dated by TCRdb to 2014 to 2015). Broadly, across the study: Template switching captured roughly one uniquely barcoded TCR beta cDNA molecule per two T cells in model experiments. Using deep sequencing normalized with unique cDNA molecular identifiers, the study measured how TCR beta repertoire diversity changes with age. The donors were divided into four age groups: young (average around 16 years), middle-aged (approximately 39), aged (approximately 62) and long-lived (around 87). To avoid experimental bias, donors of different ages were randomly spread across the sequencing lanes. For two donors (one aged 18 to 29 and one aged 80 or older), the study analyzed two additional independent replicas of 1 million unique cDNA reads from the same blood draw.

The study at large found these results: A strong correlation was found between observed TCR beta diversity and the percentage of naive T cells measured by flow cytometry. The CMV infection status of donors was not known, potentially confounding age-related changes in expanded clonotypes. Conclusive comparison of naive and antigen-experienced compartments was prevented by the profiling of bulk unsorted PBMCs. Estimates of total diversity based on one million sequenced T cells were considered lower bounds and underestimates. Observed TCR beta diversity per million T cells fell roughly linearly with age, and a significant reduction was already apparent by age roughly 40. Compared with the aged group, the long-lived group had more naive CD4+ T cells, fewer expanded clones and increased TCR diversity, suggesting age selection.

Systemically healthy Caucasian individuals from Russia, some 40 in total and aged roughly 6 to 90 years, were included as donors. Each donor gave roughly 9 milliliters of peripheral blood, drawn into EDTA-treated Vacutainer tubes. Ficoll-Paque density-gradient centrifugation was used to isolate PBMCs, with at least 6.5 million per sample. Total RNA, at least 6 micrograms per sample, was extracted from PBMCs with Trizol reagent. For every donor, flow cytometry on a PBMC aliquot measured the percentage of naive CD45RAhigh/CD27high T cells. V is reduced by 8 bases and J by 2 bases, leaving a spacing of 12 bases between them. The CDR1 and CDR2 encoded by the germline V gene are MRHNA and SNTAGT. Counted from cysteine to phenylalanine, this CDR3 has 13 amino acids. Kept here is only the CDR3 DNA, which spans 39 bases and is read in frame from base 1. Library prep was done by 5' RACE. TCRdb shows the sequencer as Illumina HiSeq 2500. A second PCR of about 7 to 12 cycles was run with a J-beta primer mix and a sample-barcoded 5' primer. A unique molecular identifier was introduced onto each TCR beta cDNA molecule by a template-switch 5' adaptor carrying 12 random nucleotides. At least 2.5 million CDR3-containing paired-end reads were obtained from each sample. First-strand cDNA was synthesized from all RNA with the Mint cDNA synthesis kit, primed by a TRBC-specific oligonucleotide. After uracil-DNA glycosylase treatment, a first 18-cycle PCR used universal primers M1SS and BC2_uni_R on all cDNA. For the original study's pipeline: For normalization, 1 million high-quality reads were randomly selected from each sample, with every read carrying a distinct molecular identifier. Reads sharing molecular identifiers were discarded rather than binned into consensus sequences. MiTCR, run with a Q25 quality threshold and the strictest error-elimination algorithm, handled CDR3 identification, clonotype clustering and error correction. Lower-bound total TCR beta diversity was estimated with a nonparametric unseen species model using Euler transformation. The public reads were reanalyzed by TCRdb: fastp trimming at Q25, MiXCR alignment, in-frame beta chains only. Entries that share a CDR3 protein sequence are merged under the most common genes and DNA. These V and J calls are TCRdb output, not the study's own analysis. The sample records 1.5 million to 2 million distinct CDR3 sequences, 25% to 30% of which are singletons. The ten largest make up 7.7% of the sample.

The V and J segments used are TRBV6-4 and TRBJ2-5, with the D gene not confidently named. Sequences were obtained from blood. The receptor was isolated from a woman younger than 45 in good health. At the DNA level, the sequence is TGTGCCAGCGGTAACAGACCACAAGAGACCCAGTACTTC. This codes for CASGNRPQETQYF.